The 13 T cell receptor beta chains below all came from one sample that was sequenced in a study of blood T cell repertoires in COVID-19. This table comes from immunoSEQ multiplex PCR, and its TCRdb copy is limited to in-frame clones, with some not included. Among over 120,000 clones, roughly 90% were seen once, and the ten largest hold approximately 2%. Sequencing was done on a sample of peripheral blood. All receptors come from a man between 65 and 79 years old with acute or convalescent COVID-19.

The chain links TRBV29-1 to TRBJ1-1, with 10 nucleotides matching TRBD1. V trimming: 7 bases; J trimming: 10 bases; junction bases outside the gene matches: 9. This CDR3 region has 12 residues. The V gene's germline CDR1 is SQVTM and CDR2 ANQGSEA. The CDR3 here is CSGGTGAPGAFF. The CDR3, as DNA: TGCAGCGGTGGGACAGGGGCCCCCGGAGCTTTCTTT.

This chain connects TRBV19 to TRBJ2-7; TRBD1 agrees at 8 bases. The CDR3 sequence is 14 residues long. Looked up from germline, CDR1 is LNHDA and CDR2 is SQIVND (reference sequence). V lost 1 base, J lost 5 bases, and 4 bases stayed unmatched. CDR3 DNA sequence: TGTGCCAGTAGTATAGCGACAGGGGACCACGAGCAGTACTTC. It yields the protein CASSIATGDHEQYF.

There are a few counts of this clone. The chain combines TRBV28 with TRBJ1-5; D might be TRBD1 (6 bases). The germline V and J ends were trimmed by 2 bases and 2 bases, with 10 bases remaining between them. CDR3 size: 15 residues. The V gene's germline CDR1 is MDHEN and CDR2 SYDVKM. CDR3 DNA: TGTGCCAGCAGTTTACGGGGGGCCGGCAATCAGCCCCAGCATTTT. It is translated as CASSLRGAGNQPQHF.

CDR3 in amino acids: CASSQPGQLWRGYTF. CDR3 bases: TGTGCCAGCAGCCAGCCGGGACAACTTTGGCGGGGCTACACCTTC. This chain connects TRBV3-1 (or the pseudogene TRBV3-2) to TRBJ1-2; perhaps TRBD1 as D (6 bases). There are 15 residues in the CDR3. Germline V gene sequence: CDR1 LGHDT, CDR2 YNNKEL (reference sequence). V was trimmed by 3 bases and J by 8 bases, leaving 19 bases between them.

The chain recombines TRBV15 with TRBJ1-2, with D perhaps TRBD1 (5 bases). The CDR3 has 13 amino acids. Trimming removed 0 bases from V and 7 bases from J, with 9 bases in between. Germline V gene lookup returns CDR1 LNHNV and CDR2 YYDKDF (reference sequence). CDR3 sequence reads: CATSRDRDFGYTF. The CDR3 DNA sequence: TGTGCCACCAGCAGAGATCGGGACTTTGGCTACACCTTC.

A remark on this clone: Mismatch with germline at one junction end may stem from a read error. The gene calls are TRBV6-5 and TRBJ2-7; D is possibly TRBD1 (5 bases). The CDR3 runs to 13 residues. Germline CDR1 reads MNHEY; CDR2 reads SVGAGI. CDR3 in amino acids: CAGSFPGPYEQYF. The CDR3 DNA is TGTGCCGGCAGTTTCCCAGGGCCCTACGAGCAGTACTTC.

The genes are TRBV24-1 and TRBJ2-5; D possibly corresponds to TRBD1 (6 bases). From germline, CDR1 is KGHDR and CDR2 SFDVKD. V was pared by 10 bases and J by 2 bases, with 16 bases between. The CDR3 covers 14 residues. The CDR3 loop is CATLPGARQETQYF. Written as DNA, the CDR3 is TGTGCCACACTACCAGGGGCAAGACAAGAGACCCAGTACTTC.

This chain links TRBV6-5 with TRBJ2-7, with D maybe TRBD1 (5 bases). Trimming pared 4 bases from V and 3 bases from J, leaving 19 bases between. CDR1 MNHEY and CDR2 SVGAGI come from the germline V gene. This CDR3 is 16 amino acids long. The CDR3 DNA sequence: TGTGCCAGCAGTTTCCTAGGGGCCTTCTCGGTCTACGAGCAGTACTTC. It specifies CASSFLGAFSVYEQYF.

This clone was recorded only once. The V and J genes are TRBV19 and TRBJ2-2, with 9 bases matching TRBD2. CDR1 and CDR2 from the germline V gene are LNHDA and SQIVND (reference sequence). This CDR3 comprises 15 residues. V lost 8 bases, J lost 2 bases, and 6 bases stayed unmatched. CDR3 DNA sequence: TGTGCCAGTCATAGCGGGGGCCACAACACCGGGGAGCTGTTTTTT. Its translation is CASHSGGHNTGELFF.

The rearrangement joins TRBV6-6 to TRBJ1-5; 7 bases are shared with TRBD1. After removal of 0 bases from V and 7 bases from J, the junction contained 9 bases not matched to a gene. Germline V lookup: CDR1 MNHNY, CDR2 SVGAGI (reference sequence). The CDR3 has 16 residues. The DNA for the CDR3 is TGTGCCAGCAGTTACTCGAGCCGACAGGGAGGCCAGCCCCAGCATTTT. Its protein is CASSYSSRQGGQPQHF.

This chain joins TRBV5-8 and TRBJ2-7, with 8 bases lining up with TRBD1. The germline V gene encodes CDR1 SGHTS and CDR2 YDEGEE. The CDR3 spans 15 residues. V shed 3 bases and J 4 bases; nucleotides not matched to a gene: 9. The CDR3 sequence is CASSSSDRDLYEQYF. The CDR3 DNA sequence: TGTGCCAGCAGCTCCTCGGACAGGGATTTATACGAGCAGTACTTC.

The V and J genes are TRBV19 and TRBJ1-2; 8 positions match TRBD1. With 4 bases clipped from V and 8 bases from J, the junction kept 6 bases outside the gene matches. This CDR3 comprises 13 residues. Germline V gives CDR1 LNHDA, CDR2 SQIVND (reference sequence). For the CDR3, the DNA is TGTGCCAGTAGTACAACAGGGGGTAACGGCTACACCTTC. This encodes CASSTTGGNGYTF. Combining the CDR3 with reference TRBV19 and TRBJ1-2 gives the whole variable domain DGGITQSPKYLFRKEGQNVTLSCEQNLNHDAMYWYRQDPGQGLRLIYYSQIVNDFQKGDIAEGYSVSREKKESFPLTVTSAQKNPTAFYLCASSTTGGNGYTFGSGTRLTVV.

As concerns this clone: The same CDR3 arises from other DNA sequences in this sample as well. The gene calls are TRBV6-5 and TRBJ2-5; unclear D gene. Trimming removed 0 bases from V and 2 bases from J, with 7 bases in between. The CDR3 covers 14 residues. Germline-derived CDR1 and CDR2 are MNHEY and SVGAGI. The CDR3 is CASSYSNGQETQYF. In DNA form, the CDR3 reads TGTGCCAGCAGTTACTCCAACGGTCAAGAGACCCAGTACTTC.